The 9 T cell receptor beta chains reported below all come from one sample, sequenced in a study of beta chain features in type 1 diabetes (dated by TCRdb to the late 2010s). Library method: the immunoSEQ multiplex PCR assay. All of the isolated RNA was reverse transcribed with the High Capacity cDNA Reverse Transcription Kit, so expressed TCRB transcripts were sequenced. Here the immuneACCESS table is served through TCRdb, limited to in-frame sequences with V and J called. Missing clones are a known gap in these copies; in checked studies unresolved V genes cover under half, and the rest lacks a known reason. This sample comprises some 150,000 clones, roughly 10% of them detected only once. The ten largest account for roughly 2% of the sample. The sample consisted of central memory CD4+ T cells from blood. Receptors originate from a man between 18 and 29 years old in good health.

The sample holds a few counts of this clone. The chain uses TRBV28 and TRBJ2-5; no definite D call. Germline V CDR1 and CDR2: MDHEN, SYDVKM. Trimming pared 5 bases from V and 4 bases from J, leaving 11 bases between. This CDR3 has 13 amino acids. Here the CDR3 DNA reads TGTGCCAGCAGTAATACAGCTAGAGAGACCCAGTACTTC. Translating gives CASSNTARETQYF.

The chain is built from TRBV27 and TRBJ2-2; TRBD2 matches 10 bases. The ends lost 4 bases at V and 4 bases at J; junction bases unmatched: 12. In germline, CDR1 is MNHEY, CDR2 SMNVEV (reference sequence). The CDR3 has 18 amino acids. CDR3 nucleotides: TGTGCCAGCAGTTATTTTAGGACTAGCGGCCGAACCACCGGGGAGCTGTTTTTT. It is translated as CASSYFRTSGRTTGELFF.

This clone has more than one count but fewer than ten. The junction does not match germline at one end; this may be a read error. This rearrangement joins TRBV7-7 to TRBJ2-1; D perhaps matches TRBD2 (5 bases). The CDR3 contains 15 residues. Germline-derived CDR1 and CDR2 are SSHAT and FNYEAQ (reference sequence). The CDR3 sequence: CASSCREKAYNEQFF. The CDR3 region has the DNA TGTGCTAGCAGCTGCCGGGAAAAGGCTTACAATGAGCAGTTCTTC. The full variable domain, rest sourced from reference TRBV7-7 and TRBJ2-1, is GAGVSQSPRYKVTKRGQDVTLRCDPISSHATLYWYQQALGQGPEFLTYFNYEAQPDKSGLPSDRFSAERPEGSISTLTIQRTEQRDSAMYRCASSCREKAYNEQFFGPGTRLTVL.

The chain is built from TRBV19 and TRBJ2-5; TRBD2 agrees at 9 bases. The CDR3 is 15 amino acids. From germline, CDR1 is LNHDA and CDR2 SQIVND (reference sequence). The trim removed 8 bases at V and 2 bases at J, leaving 9 bases unmatched. The DNA of the CDR3 is TGTGCCAGTTACTACGGGACTAGCTTTCAAGAGACCCAGTACTTC. Its protein product is CASYYGTSFQETQYF.

This clone has more than one count but fewer than ten. The chain is built from TRBV7-2 and TRBJ2-7; 8 bases agree with TRBD1. V lost 1 base to trimming and J lost 4 bases; unmatched junction nucleotides: 3. The V gene's germline CDR1 is SGHTA and CDR2 FQGNSA. The CDR3 contains 14 residues. CDR3 protein: CASSLGRGRYEQYF. DNA for the CDR3: TGTGCCAGCAGCTTAGGCAGGGGGCGGTACGAGCAGTACTTC. The full variable domain, its missing parts supplied by reference TRBV7-2 and TRBJ2-7, is GAGVSQSPSNKVTEKGKDVELRCDPISGHTALYWYRQSLGQGLEFLIYFQGNSAPDKSGLPSDRFSAERTGGSVSTLTIQRTQQEDSAVYLCASSLGRGRYEQYFGPGTRLTVT.

The chain has TRBV18 and TRBJ2-2; D is unresolved. Per the germline V gene, CDR1 is KGHSH and CDR2 is LQKENI. V was shortened by 1 base and J by 13 bases, with 22 bases between the two germline ends. The CDR3 totals 16 residues. This chain's CDR3 is CASSPLLASSTGWLFF. The CDR3 region has the DNA TGTGCCAGCTCACCACTTTTGGCCAGTAGCACTGGATGGCTGTTTTTT. The full variable domain, its missing parts supplied by reference TRBV18 and TRBJ2-2, is NAGVMQNPRHLVRRRGQEARLRCSPMKGHSHVYWYRQLPEEGLKFMVYLQKENIIDESGMPKERFSAEFPKEGPSILRIQQVVRGDSAAYFCASSPLLASSTGWLFFGEGSRLTVL.

The table lists this clone with a few counts. This chain uses TRBV4-3 with TRBJ2-7, with D perhaps TRBD1 (8 bases). The CDR3 loop spans 15 amino acids. The V end was cut by 4 bases, the J end by 2 bases, with 15 bases between. Germline lookup yields CDR1 LGHNA and CDR2 YSLEER. CDR3 sequence reads: CASSPTGAGAYEQYF. CDR3 bases: TGCGCCAGCAGCCCGACAGGGGCGGGGGCCTACGAGCAGTACTTC.

In DNA, the CDR3 is TGTGCCAGCAGTGAATTTGGTCGCACAGATACGCAGTATTTT. Protein product: CASSEFGRTDTQYF. The chain employs TRBV6-1 and TRBJ2-3; no clear D gene. The length of the CDR3 is 14 residues. Trimming stripped 2 bases from V and 1 base from J, with 7 bases between. The germline CDR1 and CDR2 sequences are MNHNS and SASEGT.

The gene calls are TRBV18 and TRBJ1-1; possible D gene TRBD1, 6 bases. CDR3 length: 12 residues. CDR1 and CDR2 from the germline V gene are KGHSH and LQKENI. Trimming cost V 2 bases and J 10 bases, with 11 bases left between them. Written as DNA, the CDR3 is TGTGCCAGCTCACCAGATGGGGGGGCAGCTTTCTTT. This translates into CASSPDGGAAFF.